The 17 T cell receptor beta chains in this list originate from one sample, sequenced in a study of identical twins' blood T cells. MiXCR was run by TCRdb on the 5' RACE reads, yielding one entry per CDR3 protein. Of fewer than 450,000 distinct CDR3 sequences in the sample, 28% were seen once. Material: PBMCs. These receptors were obtained from a woman between 18 and 50 years old in good health.

This clonotype was counted between two and nine times. The chain carries TRBV14 and TRBJ1-2, with D unclear. Germline V CDR1 and CDR2: SGHDN, FVKESK. The CDR3 extends over 13 amino acids. Trimming left V 4 bases short and J 2 bases short, with 8 bases between. CDR3 loop: CASSRAGNYGYTF. The CDR3, as DNA: TGTGCCAGCAGCCGCGCCGGGAACTATGGCTACACCTTC.

The chain has TRBV6-6 and TRBJ1-4; 7 bases align to TRBD1. This CDR3 has 13 residues. Germline V gives CDR1 MNHNY, CDR2 SVGAGI (reference sequence). With V trimmed by 6 bases and J by 5 bases, 3 bases remained unmatched. This CDR3 is CASRGQENEKLFF. The CDR3, as DNA: TGTGCCAGCAGAGGACAGGAGAATGAAAAACTGTTTTTT.

This clonotype came up a few times. The V call is TRBV18, the J call TRBJ2-3; 9 positions agree with TRBD2. This CDR3 is 15 amino acids long. V lost 4 bases to trimming and J lost 2 bases; unmatched junction nucleotides: 4. CDR1 and CDR2 (germline): KGHSH, LQKENI. CDR3 in DNA: TGTGCCAGCTCACGTAGCGGGAGAGACACAGATACGCAGTATTTT. It specifies CASSRSGRDTDTQYF. Full variable domain (rest looked up from reference TRBV18 and TRBJ2-3): NAGVMQNPRHLVRRRGQEARLRCSPMKGHSHVYWYRQLPEEGLKFMVYLQKENIIDESGMPKERFSAEFPKEGPSILRIQQVVRGDSAAYFCASSRSGRDTDTQYFGPGTRLTVL.

The chain joins TRBV6-6 to TRBJ2-7, with TRBD1 matching 7 bases. The V and J ends lost 8 bases and 1 base, in that order; junction bases with no gene match: 8. CDR1 is MNHNY, CDR2 SVGAGI, per germline (reference sequence). The length of the CDR3 is 14 residues. The CDR3 nucleotides read TGTGCCAGCGGAGACAGGGTACCATCCTACGAGCAGTACTTC. This translates into CASGDRVPSYEQYF.

The rearrangement uses TRBV28 and TRBJ1-5, with TRBD1 as a possible D gene (6 bases). The CDR3 contains 12 residues. Germline V lookup: CDR1 MDHEN, CDR2 SYDVKM. The CDR3 coding sequence is TGTGCTGCCGGGGGCATAGATCGGCCCCAGCATTTT. It codes for CAAGGIDRPQHF.

Of note for this clonotype: Just one base apart from a much larger clone, this may be a read error. The chain recombines TRBV20-1 with TRBJ2-5; D remains unclear. The germline CDR1 and CDR2 sequences are DFQATT and SNEGSKA (reference sequence). Trimming removed 0 bases at V and 5 bases at J, with 4 bases between. This CDR3 spans 11 amino acids. In DNA, the CDR3 is TGCAGTGCTAGAGATGGGGAGACCCAGTACTTC. As protein: CSARDGETQYF.

Remarks on this clonotype: It may be a read error: a sequence one base away is much more abundant. V usage is TRBV27 and J usage is TRBJ2-7; the D gene is possibly TRBD1 (6 bases). This CDR3 is 16 amino acids long. Germline V gene lookup returns CDR1 MNHEY and CDR2 SMNVEV (reference sequence). The CDR3 loop is CASSLSPGHLNYERYF. CDR3 nucleotide sequence: TGTGCCAGCAGTTTATCCCCGGGACACCTTAACTACGAGCGGTACTTC.

This chain uses TRBV15 with TRBJ2-3; tentatively, D is TRBD2 (5 bases). CDR1 and CDR2 from the germline V gene are LNHNV and YYDKDF (reference sequence). This CDR3 is built from 13 residues. The V end lost 3 bases, the J end lost 3 bases, and 7 bases lay between the germline ends. The CDR3 coding sequence is TGTGCCACCAGCAGGACGGGAACAGATACGCAGTATTTT. Protein product: CATSRTGTDTQYF.

This chain uses TRBV19 with TRBJ2-1, with D uncertain. The CDR3 runs to 13 residues. The V gene lost 3 bases and the J gene lost 2 bases, with 5 bases spanning the gap. CDR1 is LNHDA, CDR2 SQIVND, per germline (reference sequence). As DNA, the CDR3 is TGTGCCAGTAGTATTAATCCCTACAATGAGCAGTTCTTC. It specifies CASSINPYNEQFF.

This clonotype showed up just a few times. The chain employs TRBV5-4 and TRBJ2-5; D is uncertain. The CDR3 has 12 residues. Germline V lookup: CDR1 SGHNT, CDR2 YYREEE (reference sequence). V was trimmed by 2 bases and J by 2 bases, leaving 4 bases between them. The CDR3 sequence is CASSFAQETQYF. CDR3 coding DNA: TGTGCCAGCAGCTTCGCACAAGAGACCCAGTACTTC.

This clonotype was detected a few times. The CDR3 nucleotides are TGTGCCAGCAGTGCCTCACAGGGGACTAATGAAAAACTGTTTTTT. Its translation: CASSASQGTNEKLFF. This chain joins TRBV27 and TRBJ1-4; 7 positions match TRBD1. Per germline, CDR1 MNHEY and CDR2 SMNVEV (reference sequence). J lost 2 bases, V lost 5 bases, and 5 bases had no gene match. CDR3 size: 15 residues.

The chain uses TRBV5-6 and TRBJ2-3; 11 bases align to TRBD1. J was trimmed by 4 bases and V by 4 bases; bases with no gene match: 5. The CDR3 covers 15 residues. Germline assignment: CDR1 SGHDT and CDR2 YYEEEE. The CDR3 here is CASSPTGQGADTQYF. Here the CDR3 DNA reads TGTGCCAGCAGCCCTACGGGACAGGGGGCAGATACGCAGTATTTT.

This clonotype was seen many times. The chain joins TRBV9 to TRBJ2-1; D call uncertain. Germline lookup yields CDR1 SGDLS and CDR2 YYNGEE. The CDR3 is made up of 13 amino acids. V lost 0 bases, J lost 5 bases, and 6 bases lay in between. The CDR3: CASSVDENNEQFF. The CDR3 DNA reads as TGTGCCAGCAGCGTAGACGAAAACAATGAGCAGTTCTTC.

This clonotype was picked up many times. V gene TRBV20-1 combines with J gene TRBJ1-2; TRBD1 matches 7 bases. V gave up 5 bases and J gave up 6 bases; unmatched junction bases: 9. Germline V CDR1 and CDR2: DFQATT, SNEGSKA (reference sequence). There are 13 residues in the CDR3. CDR3 protein: CSASTGVGDGYTF. CDR3 bases: TGCAGTGCTTCCACAGGGGTTGGGGATGGCTACACCTTC.

This clonotype was counted between two and nine times. The chain joins TRBV29-1 to TRBJ1-2; no clear D gene. There are 13 residues in the CDR3. Trimming stripped 3 bases from V and 8 bases from J, with 16 bases between. The germline V gene encodes CDR1 SQVTM and CDR2 ANQGSEA. CDR3 DNA sequence: TGCAGCGTTGACGGCGGGAATTCAAACGGCTACACCTTC. It encodes CSVDGGNSNGYTF.

This clonotype was observed a few times. The chain employs TRBV7-2 and TRBJ1-2; perhaps TRBD1 as D (6 bases). Trimming removed 0 bases from V and 6 bases from J, with 8 bases in between. CDR1 and CDR2 from the germline V gene are SGHTA and FQGNSA. The length of the CDR3 is 13 residues. The CDR3 DNA follows: TGTGCCAGCAGCTTAGCCAGGGGAAATGGCTACACCTTC. Encoded protein: CASSLARGNGYTF.

The V gene is TRBV7-2, the J gene TRBJ2-7; 11 bases match TRBD2. Per germline, CDR1 SGHTA and CDR2 FQGNSA. The J segment lost 4 bases and the V segment lost 5 bases, leaving 7 bases of the junction unmatched. The CDR3 is 15 residues long. The CDR3 region has the DNA TGTGCCAGCAGCCTCTGGACTAGCGGGTATTACGAGCAGTACTTC. Its protein is CASSLWTSGYYEQYF.